A single sample is the source of the 29 T cell receptor beta chains below, sequenced in a study of cytomegalovirus exposure and HLA in healthy donors. It was with 60 Vbeta and 13 Jbeta primers that the PCR ran. Using immunoSEQ multiplex PCR, the repertoire was profiled, and TCRdb retains in-frame clones only, with some absent. The sample carries about 94,000 clones, over 60% recorded once. Sequences were obtained from PBMCs. These receptors were taken from a man under 40 in good health and CMV-seronegative.

V gene TRBV11-2 combines with J gene TRBJ2-5, with 11 positions matching TRBD2. V lost 5 bases and J lost 4; bases outside the gene matches: 15. There are 18 residues in the CDR3. Germline V lookup: CDR1 SGHAT, CDR2 FQNNGV. The CDR3 nucleotides read TGTGCCAGCAGCGACCCAATAGCGGGAGGGCCTTTGAGAGAGACCCAGTACTTC. It translates to CASSDPIAGGPLRETQYF.

The CDR3 here is CASSNLSTSGSSFVETQYF. CDR3 coding DNA: TGTGCCAGCAGCAACCTATCGACTAGCGGGAGTTCGTTTGTGGAGACCCAGTACTTC. This chain connects TRBV21-1 to TRBJ2-5; the table names TRBD2, a call not compared with the DNA. TRBV21-1 is reported as a pseudogene. The CDR3 is made up of 19 amino acids.

The chain recombines TRBV7-3 with TRBJ2-5; 7 bases match TRBD2. Germline loops: CDR1 SGHTA, CDR2 FQGTGA. The CDR3 totals 15 residues. Trimming removed 3 bases from V and 4 bases from J; junction bases left unmatched: 8. The CDR3 coding sequence is TGTGCCAGCAGCTTGGGGCTAGCGGAATTAGAGACCCAGTACTTC. Translation gives CASSLGLAELETQYF.

This clone turned up a few times. The chain employs TRBV2 and TRBJ2-5; 9 bases fit TRBD2. The DNA end is a closer match to TRBJ2-7, so the J assignment may be wrong. The CDR3 has 14 residues. Per the germline V gene, CDR1 is SNHLY and CDR2 is FYNNEI. Here the CDR3 reads CASSVRVAGDEQYF. In nucleotides, the CDR3 is TGTGCCAGCAGTGTACGGGTAGCGGGAGACGAGCAGTACTTC.

J is TRBJ2-5 and V is TRBV4-3, with 13 nucleotides matching TRBD2. The germline gives CDR1 LGHNA, CDR2 YSLEER. The CDR3 extends over 15 amino acids. With V trimmed by 5 bases and J by 5 bases, 5 bases remained unmatched. This CDR3 is CASSSKGLAGETQYF. CDR3 bases: TGCGCCAGCAGCTCTAAGGGACTAGCGGGGGAGACCCAGTACTTC.

The J gene is TRBJ2-3, the V gene TRBV7-3; 10 bases map to TRBD2. The CDR3 has 17 amino acids. The V and J ends lost 5 bases and 2 bases, in that order; junction bases with no gene match: 10. Germline V lookup: CDR1 SGHTA, CDR2 FQGTGA. The CDR3 coding sequence is TGTGCCAGCAGCCCCGGACTAGCGGAGGGGTACACAGATACGCAGTATTTT. This sequence encodes CASSPGLAEGYTDTQYF.

The CDR3 spells CASSIVSNGYTF. The DNA for the CDR3 is TGTGCCAGTAGTATTGTCAGTAATGGCTACACCTTC. The gene calls are TRBV19 and TRBJ1-2; D gene ambiguous. Looked up from germline, CDR1 is LNHDA and CDR2 is SQIVND (reference sequence). Trimming stripped 3 bases from V and 6 bases from J, with 8 bases between. The CDR3 sequence is 12 residues long.

The chain uses TRBV7-3 and TRBJ2-2; 10 bases are a match to TRBD2. With 1 base clipped from V and 5 bases from J, the junction kept 4 bases outside the gene matches. Germline lookup yields CDR1 SGHTA and CDR2 FQGTGA. The CDR3 consists of 16 residues. CDR3 DNA: TGTGCCAGCAGCTTAAGGGCTAGCGGGGGTACCGGGGAGCTGTTTTTT. It yields the protein CASSLRASGGTGELFF. The full variable domain, rest sourced from reference TRBV7-3 and TRBJ2-2, is GAGVSQTPSNKVTEKGKYVELRCDPISGHTALYWYRQSLGQGPEFLIYFQGTGAADDSGLPNDRFFAVRPEGSVSTLKIQRTERGDSAVYLCASSLRASGGTGELFFGEGSRLTVL.

The chain employs TRBV4-1 and TRBJ1-5; D is unresolved. Germline V CDR1 and CDR2: MGHRA, YSYEKL. V lost 2 bases and J lost 4, with 9 bases in between. The CDR3 consists of 14 residues. The CDR3 spells CASSQLGGNQPQHF. The CDR3 bases are TGCGCCAGCAGCCAACTGGGAGGAAATCAGCCCCAGCATTTT.

The chain carries TRBV9 and TRBJ1-2, with 7 bases that match TRBD1. V dropped 3 bases and J dropped 1; count of bases not matched to a gene: 9. Germline V CDR1 and CDR2: SGDLS, YYNGEE. This CDR3 comprises 16 residues. CDR3 protein: CASSAIPGQINYGYTF. The CDR3 region has the DNA TGTGCCAGCAGCGCGATTCCGGGACAGATTAACTATGGCTACACCTTC.

The chain joins TRBV2 to TRBJ2-3; the D gene is possibly TRBD1 (6 bases). V lost 4 bases, J lost 5 bases, and 13 bases lay in between. In germline, CDR1 is SNHLY, CDR2 FYNNEI. The CDR3 length is 14 residues. CDR3 nucleotide sequence: TGTGCCAGCAGTGCTGACAGGTCTATAGATACGCAGTATTTT. It specifies CASSADRSIDTQYF.

A few counts support this clone. The V and J genes are TRBV19 and TRBJ2-7, with a tentative D call TRBD1 (5 bases). The CDR3 runs to 13 residues. The germline V gene has CDR1 LNHDA and CDR2 SQIVND (reference sequence). V dropped 6 bases and J dropped 3 bases, with 12 bases sitting between them. CDR3 loop: CASRGRVDYEQYF. CDR3 sequence (DNA): TGTGCCAGTAGGGGGCGCGTTGACTACGAGCAGTACTTC.

CDR3: CASSPAGGSPQPQHF. In nucleotides, the CDR3 is TGCGCCAGCAGCCCCGCAGGGGGCAGTCCTCAGCCCCAGCATTTT. The chain combines TRBV5-1 with TRBJ1-5; 8 bases line up with TRBD1. The CDR3 runs to 15 residues. The germline CDR1 and CDR2 sequences are SGHRS and YFSETQ. With 4 bases clipped from V and 6 bases from J, the junction kept 9 bases outside the gene matches.

The chain links TRBV30 to TRBJ2-5; D is unresolved. Trimming removed 4 bases from V and 1 base from J, with 10 bases in between. The CDR3 runs 13 residues. Germline CDR1 and CDR2: GTSNPN and SVGIG (reference sequence). The CDR3 region is CAWNQEFQETQYF. CDR3 coding DNA: TGTGCCTGGAATCAGGAATTCCAAGAGACCCAGTACTTC.

This clone was found once. The rearrangement links TRBV5-1 to TRBJ2-5, with TRBD2 matching 9 bases. The length of the CDR3 is 16 residues. The germline gives CDR1 SGHRS, CDR2 YFSETQ. V shed 4 bases, J shed 2 bases, and the junction held 9 bases outside the gene matches. This CDR3 reads CASSIPSGEQQETQYF. The CDR3 region has the DNA TGCGCCAGCAGCATCCCTAGCGGGGAGCAACAAGAGACCCAGTACTTC.

J is TRBJ2-1 and V is TRBV30, with D possibly matching TRBD2 (6 bases). The V end lost 4 bases, the J end lost 0 bases, and 16 bases lay between the germline ends. Germline V gene lookup returns CDR1 GTSNPN and CDR2 SVGIG (reference sequence). The CDR3 runs to 16 residues. The DNA of the CDR3 is TGTGCCTGGACTCGGCGGGACCAGTACTCCTACAATGAGCAGTTCTTC. This translates into CAWTRRDQYSYNEQFF.

The chain combines TRBV5-3 with TRBJ2-3; no firm D call. TRBV5-3 belongs to the ORF category, with a function that is uncertain. V gave up 0 bases and J gave up 2 bases, with 13 bases separating them. The CDR3 totals 16 residues. Here the CDR3 DNA reads TGTGCCAGAAGCTTGGCCGCTGGAAGCGACACAGATACGCAGTATTTT. This gives the protein CARSLAAGSDTDTQYF.

V and J are TRBV29-1 and TRBJ2-7; D is undetermined. V lost 7 bases to trimming and J lost 2 bases, with 15 bases between them. This CDR3 contains 13 residues. Germline values: CDR1 SQVTM, CDR2 ANQGSEA. This CDR3 reads CSAIITATYEQYF. The CDR3 DNA reads TGCAGCGCTATAATTACAGCCACCTACGAGCAGTACTTC.

The rearrangement joins TRBV2 to TRBJ2-3; 9 nucleotides align to TRBD2. Trimming cost V 7 bases and J 1 base; bases outside gene matches: 12. The CDR3 length is 17 residues. The germline V gene encodes CDR1 SNHLY and CDR2 FYNNEI. The CDR3 region has the DNA TGTGCCAGCAAAGGGCGGGGTAGCGGGGGAGGCACAGATACGCAGTATTTT. Its protein is CASKGRGSGGGTDTQYF.

V is TRBV5-6 and J is TRBJ1-6; D ambiguous. The CDR3 totals 16 residues. Germline values: CDR1 SGHDT, CDR2 YYEEEE. V dropped 1 base and J dropped 0 bases, with 8 bases sitting between them. The CDR3 DNA reads TGTGCCAGCAGCTTGCCGGAGAGCTCCTATAATTCACCCCTCCACTTT. Translating it yields CASSLPESSYNSPLHF.

This chain links TRBV7-8 with TRBJ1-1, with D unresolved. The germline CDR1 and CDR2 sequences are SGHVS and FQNEAQ. The CDR3 is made up of 13 amino acids. The V end lost 2 bases, the J end lost 0 bases, and 4 bases lay between the germline ends. CDR3 in amino acids: CASSLSVNTEAFF. In nucleotides, the CDR3 is TGTGCCAGCAGCTTAAGCGTGAACACTGAAGCTTTCTTT.

This chain connects TRBV6-5 to TRBJ1-2; D perhaps matches TRBD1 (6 bases). Germline values: CDR1 MNHEY, CDR2 SVGAGI. The CDR3 loop spans 15 amino acids. Trimming shortened V by 5 bases and J by 8 bases, and 21 bases separated the two germline ends. The CDR3 here is CASSVWRGGPWGYTF. The CDR3 DNA is TGTGCCAGCAGTGTTTGGAGGGGGGGGCCCTGGGGCTACACCTTC.

The table lists this clone with a few counts. This sequence joins TRBV6-1 and TRBJ2-5; D is ambiguous. The V and J ends lost 0 bases and 1 base respectively, with 9 bases between them. Germline V gives CDR1 MNHNS, CDR2 SASEGT. CDR3 size: 15 residues. The DNA for the CDR3 is TGTGCCAGCAGTGAAGCGGGCTACTTCCAAGAGACCCAGTACTTC. Residues: CASSEAGYFQETQYF.

The V gene is TRBV2, the J gene TRBJ1-2; 8 nucleotides agree with TRBD1. The V gene's germline CDR1 is SNHLY and CDR2 FYNNEI. V lost 10 bases, J lost 1 base, and 2 bases stayed unmatched. This CDR3 region has 12 residues. The CDR3 nucleotides read TGTGCCATCGGACAGGGTAACTATGGCTACACCTTC. It translates to CAIGQGNYGYTF.

CDR3 DNA: TGTGCCAGCAGTTCAACAGCGACGGGGGAGACCCAGTACTTC. Its translation is CASSSTATGETQYF. The genes are TRBV6-5 and TRBJ2-5; TRBD2 might be the D (5 bases). Germline CDR1 reads MNHEY; CDR2 reads SVGAGI. V dropped 4 bases and J dropped 5 bases, with 14 bases sitting between them. The CDR3 is 14 residues long.

CDR3 nucleotides: TGTGCCAGCAGCTTAGATCAGGGCCCCACAGATACGCAGTATTTT. Translating it yields CASSLDQGPTDTQYF. V and J are TRBV13 and TRBJ2-3, with D perhaps TRBD1 (5 bases). V was pared by 1 base and J by 2 bases, with 10 bases between. This CDR3 has 15 amino acids. CDR1 is PRHDT, CDR2 FYEKMQ, per germline (reference sequence).

The genes are TRBV7-9 and TRBJ2-3; TRBD2 matches 8 bases. Germline-derived CDR1 and CDR2 are SEHNR and FQNEAQ (reference sequence). The length of the CDR3 is 14 residues. Unmatched junction bases numbered 4, after V lost 8 bases and J lost 0 bases. CDR3 region: CASGSSGSTDTQYF. The CDR3 DNA reads as TGTGCCAGCGGGTCTAGCGGGAGCACAGATACGCAGTATTTT.

This clone was detected a few times. The chain couples TRBV6-5 to TRBJ1-2; D might be TRBD1 (6 bases). The CDR3 spans 14 residues. Trimming shortened V by 0 bases and J by 7 bases, and 12 bases separated the two germline ends. Germline V CDR1 and CDR2: MNHEY, SVGAGI. The CDR3 loop is CASSYSPQGFGYTF. The CDR3 DNA reads TGTGCCAGCAGTTACTCTCCACAGGGCTTTGGCTACACCTTC.

The chain carries TRBV28 and TRBJ1-3, with 7 bases lining up with TRBD1. CDR1 and CDR2 (germline): MDHEN, SYDVKM. V lost 6 bases, J lost 4 bases, and 6 bases stayed unmatched. This CDR3 has 14 residues. CDR3 DNA sequence: TGTGCCAGCAGATCGACAGGGATCGGAAACACCATATATTTT. This gives the protein CASRSTGIGNTIYF.